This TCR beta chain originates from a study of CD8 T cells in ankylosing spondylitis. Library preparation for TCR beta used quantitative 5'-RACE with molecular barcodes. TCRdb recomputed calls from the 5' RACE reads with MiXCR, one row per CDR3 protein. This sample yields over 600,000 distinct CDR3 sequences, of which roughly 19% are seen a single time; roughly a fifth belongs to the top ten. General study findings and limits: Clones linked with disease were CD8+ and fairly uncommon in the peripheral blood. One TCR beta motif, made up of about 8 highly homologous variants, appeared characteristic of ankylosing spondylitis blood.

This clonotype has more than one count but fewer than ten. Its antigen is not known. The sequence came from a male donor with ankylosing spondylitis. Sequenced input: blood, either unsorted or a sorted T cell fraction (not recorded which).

The CDR3 region is CASRTGLAENTGELFF. Written as DNA, the CDR3 is TGCGCCAGCAGGACAGGGCTAGCGGAAAACACCGGGGAGCTGTTTTTT. The V and J genes are TRBV5-1 and TRBJ2-2; either TRBD1 or TRBD2 may fit D (7 bases each). This CDR3 is 16 amino acids long. V shed 5 bases and J shed 2 bases, with 16 bases lying between them. The germline V gene encodes CDR1 SGHRS and CDR2 YFSETQ. Full variable domain (outside the CDR3, taken from reference TRBV5-1 and TRBJ2-2): KAGVTQTPRYLIKTRGQQVTLSCSPISGHRSVSWYQQTPGQGLQFLFEYFSETQRNKGNFPGRFSGRQFSNSRSEMNVSTLELGDSALYLCASRTGLAENTGELFFGEGSRLTVL.